The TCR beta chain described here comes from a study of blood T cells in healthy people across ages. Study-wide results and limits: The recorded TCR beta diversity per million T cells decreased in a roughly linear manner with age.

Together with a sample-barcoded 5' primer, a J-beta primer mix was included in a second PCR lasting roughly 6 to 12 cycles. Using its own MiXCR run on the 5' RACE reads, TCRdb lists one record per CDR3 protein. This table has some 1,000,000 distinct CDR3 sequences, less than 25% appearing once. As concerns this clonotype: Its antigen is as yet unknown.

Looked up from germline, CDR1 is SGHRS and CDR2 is YFSETQ. The CDR3 has 15 amino acids. These sequences were also reported in another study, on T cells of mothers and their children. That report adds: Researchers report slightly higher, though non-significant, overlap in related mother-child pairs than in unrelated pairs.

The chain uses TRBV5-1 and TRBJ2-5, with D perhaps TRBD1 (5 bases). With the DNA end fitting TRBJ2-1 better, the J assignment may be wrong. This receptor was taken from a girl aged 2-10 years in good health. Material for sequencing was blood. CDR3: CASSFPTDSWNEQFF. The CDR3 DNA reads TGCGCCAGCAGCTTCCCGACAGATTCTTGGAATGAGCAGTTCTTC.